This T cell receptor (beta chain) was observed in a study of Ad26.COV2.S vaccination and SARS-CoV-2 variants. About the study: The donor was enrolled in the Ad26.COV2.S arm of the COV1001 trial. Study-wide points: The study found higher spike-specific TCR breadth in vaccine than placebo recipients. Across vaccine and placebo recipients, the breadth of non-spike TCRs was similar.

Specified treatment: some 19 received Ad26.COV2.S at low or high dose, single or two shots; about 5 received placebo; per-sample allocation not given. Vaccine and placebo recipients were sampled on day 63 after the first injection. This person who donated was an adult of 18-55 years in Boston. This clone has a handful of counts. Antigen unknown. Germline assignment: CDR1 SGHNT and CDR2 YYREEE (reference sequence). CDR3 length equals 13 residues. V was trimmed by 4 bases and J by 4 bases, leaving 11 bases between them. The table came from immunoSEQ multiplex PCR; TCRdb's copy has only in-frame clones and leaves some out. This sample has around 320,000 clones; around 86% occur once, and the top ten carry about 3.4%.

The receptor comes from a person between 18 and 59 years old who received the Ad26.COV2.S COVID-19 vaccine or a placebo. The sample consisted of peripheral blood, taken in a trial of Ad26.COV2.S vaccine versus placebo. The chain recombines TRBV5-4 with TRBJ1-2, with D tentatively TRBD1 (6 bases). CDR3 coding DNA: TGTGCCAGCAGCCACCGGGACACCTATGGCTACACCTTC. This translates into CASSHRDTYGYTF.